This T cell receptor beta chain originates from a study of T cells in women clearing cervical HPV infection. Study in general: Cases: HPV16-related CIN3 or worse on histology, 2 invasive cancers.

The CDR3 has 16 amino acids. Germline V gene data show CDR1 as KGHSH and CDR2 as LQKENI. V lost 4 bases and J lost 1, with 13 bases in between. Notes on this clone: The missing CDR3 end, 3 residues past where the read stops, is filled in from the germline J gene.

The data were produced by immunoSEQ multiplex PCR, yet TCRdb's version contains in-frame clones alone and is incomplete. The table lists roughly 48,000 clones. The chain has TRBV18 and TRBJ2-2; D remains ambiguous. The TCR originated in a woman between 18 and 70 years old with a cervical HPV16 infection that either progressed to CIN3+ or cleared (not recorded which). The specimen sequenced was blood buffy coat. Partial CDR3 DNA: TGTGCCAGCTCACTGACACCAGAGAAGAACACCGGGGAG. It yields the protein CASSLTPEKNTGE. The whole CDR3 protein is CASSLTPEKNTGELFF.